This T cell receptor (beta chain) emerged from a study of cytotoxic CD8 clonotypes in ibrutinib-treated CLL. CDR1 and CDR2 from the germline V gene are SGHVS and FQNEAQ. This CDR3 has 16 amino acids. Trimming pared 0 bases from V and 8 bases from J, leaving 17 bases between. The data were produced by immunoSEQ multiplex PCR, yet TCRdb's version contains in-frame clones alone and is incomplete. Of tens of thousands of clones listed, 68% were seen once; the top ten hold around 5.8%. The chain employs TRBV7-8 and TRBJ2-1; D might be TRBD1 (6 bases). The sample was PBMCs, taken after 12 months of ibrutinib treatment. The TCR sequence derives from a human donor with chronic lymphocytic leukemia. The DNA for the CDR3 is TGTGCCAGCAGCTTAGCGGGGTACCAGGGGCTCCATGAGCAGTTCTTC. Its protein is CASSLAGYQGLHEQFF.